Each of the 3 T cell receptor beta chains below was sequenced from the same sample in a study of CD8+CD57+ T cells in acquired aplastic anemia. Patients sequenced had flow cytometry evidence of CD8+CD57+ cell expansion. It was genomic DNA that served as the template for profiling TCR beta VDJ and CDR3. TCRdb re-analysed the reads in MiXCR, keeping a single row per CDR3 protein. This table has hundreds of thousands of distinct CDR3 sequences, less than 35% appearing once. Sequenced input: sorted CD4+, CD8+, or CD8+CD57+ T cells (not recorded which) from PBMCs. The receptors originated from a human donor with aplastic anemia.

The chain recombines TRBV4-1 with TRBJ1-2; 8 bases are shared with TRBD1. Germline lookup yields CDR1 MGHRA and CDR2 YSYEKL. V shed 2 bases, J shed 2 bases, and the junction held 4 bases outside the gene matches. The CDR3 is 15 residues long. CDR3: CASSQPTGENYGYTF. The CDR3 DNA sequence: TGCGCCAGCAGCCAACCGACAGGGGAAAACTATGGCTACACCTTC.

The genes are TRBV20-1 and TRBJ1-1; D not certain. Germline CDR1 reads DFQATT; CDR2 reads SNEGSKA (reference sequence). The CDR3 runs to 14 residues. Trimming left V 0 bases short and J 3 bases short, with 11 bases between. The CDR3 sequence: CSARDPGRYTEAFF. The CDR3 nucleotides are TGCAGTGCTAGAGATCCGGGCAGGTACACTGAAGCTTTCTTT.

The V and J genes are TRBV19 and TRBJ2-1, with D perhaps TRBD1 (6 bases). V lost 4 bases and J 10 bases, leaving 17 bases between the germline ends. The CDR3 is 14 residues long. Germline V gene lookup returns CDR1 LNHDA and CDR2 SQIVND (reference sequence). The CDR3 spells CASSKRGRTEEQFF. CDR3 DNA sequence: TGTGCCAGTAGTAAGAGGGGAAGGACAGAGGAGCAGTTCTTC. The variable domain in full, completed from reference TRBV19 and TRBJ2-1, reads DGGITQSPKYLFRKEGQNVTLSCEQNLNHDAMYWYRQDPGQGLRLIYYSQIVNDFQKGDIAEGYSVSREKKESFPLTVTSAQKNPTAFYLCASSKRGRTEEQFFGPGTRLTVL.